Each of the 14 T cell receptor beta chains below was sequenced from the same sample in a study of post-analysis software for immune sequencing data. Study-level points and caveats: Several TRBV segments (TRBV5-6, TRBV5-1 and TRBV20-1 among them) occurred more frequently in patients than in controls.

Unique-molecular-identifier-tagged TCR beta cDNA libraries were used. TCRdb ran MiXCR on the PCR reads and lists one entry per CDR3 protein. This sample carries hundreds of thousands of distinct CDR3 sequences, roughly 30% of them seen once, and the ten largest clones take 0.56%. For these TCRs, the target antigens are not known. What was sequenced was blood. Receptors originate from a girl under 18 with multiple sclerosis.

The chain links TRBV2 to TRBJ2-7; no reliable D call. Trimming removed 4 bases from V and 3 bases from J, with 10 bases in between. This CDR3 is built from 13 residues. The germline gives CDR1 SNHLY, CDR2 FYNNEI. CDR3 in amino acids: CASSARVGYEQYF. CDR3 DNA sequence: TGTGCCAGCAGTGCTAGGGTTGGCTACGAGCAGTACTTC.

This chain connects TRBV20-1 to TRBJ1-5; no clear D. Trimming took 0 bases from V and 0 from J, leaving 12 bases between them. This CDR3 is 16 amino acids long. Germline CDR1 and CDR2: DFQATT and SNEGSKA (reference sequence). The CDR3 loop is CSARDLQTNSNQPQHF. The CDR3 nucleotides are TGCAGTGCTAGAGATTTACAGACGAATAGCAATCAGCCCCAGCATTTT.

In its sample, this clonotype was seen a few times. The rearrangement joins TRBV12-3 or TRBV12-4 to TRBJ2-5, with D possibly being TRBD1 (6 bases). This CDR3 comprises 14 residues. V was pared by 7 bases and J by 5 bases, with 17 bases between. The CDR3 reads CASTPGHSTETQYF. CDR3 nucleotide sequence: TGTGCCAGCACCCCGGGACATTCGACGGAGACCCAGTACTTC.

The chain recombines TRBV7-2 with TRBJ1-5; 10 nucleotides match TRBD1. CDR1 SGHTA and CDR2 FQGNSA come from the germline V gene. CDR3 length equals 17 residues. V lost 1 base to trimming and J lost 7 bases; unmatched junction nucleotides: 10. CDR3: CASSLEGQGGSGQPQHF. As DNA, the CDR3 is TGTGCCAGCAGCTTAGAAGGACAGGGGGGATCTGGGCAGCCCCAGCATTTT.

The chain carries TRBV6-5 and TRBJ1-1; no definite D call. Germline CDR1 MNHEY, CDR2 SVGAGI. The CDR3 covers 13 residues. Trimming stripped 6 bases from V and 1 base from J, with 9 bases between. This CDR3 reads CASRLWRNTEAFF. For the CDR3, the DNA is TGTGCCAGCAGGCTATGGAGGAACACTGAAGCTTTCTTT.

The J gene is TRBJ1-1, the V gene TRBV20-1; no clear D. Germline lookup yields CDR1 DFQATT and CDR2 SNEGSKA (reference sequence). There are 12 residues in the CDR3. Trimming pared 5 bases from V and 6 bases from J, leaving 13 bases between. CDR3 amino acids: CSAEDPYAEAFF. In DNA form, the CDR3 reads TGCAGTGCTGAGGACCCGTACGCTGAAGCTTTCTTT.

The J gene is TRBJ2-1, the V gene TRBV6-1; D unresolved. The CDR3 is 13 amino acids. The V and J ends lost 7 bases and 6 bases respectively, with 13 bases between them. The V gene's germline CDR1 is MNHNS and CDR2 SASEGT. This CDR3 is CASTRTQFNEQFF. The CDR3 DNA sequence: TGTGCCAGCACCAGGACCCAATTCAATGAGCAGTTCTTC.

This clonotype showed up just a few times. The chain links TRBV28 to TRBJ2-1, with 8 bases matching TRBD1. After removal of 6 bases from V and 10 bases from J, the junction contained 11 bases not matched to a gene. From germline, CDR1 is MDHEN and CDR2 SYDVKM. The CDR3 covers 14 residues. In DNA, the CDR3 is TGTGCCAGCAGCAAAAGCCCGGACAGGGCCGAGCAGTTCTTC. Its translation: CASSKSPDRAEQFF. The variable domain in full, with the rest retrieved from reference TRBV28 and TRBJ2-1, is DVKVTQSSRYLVKRTGEKVFLECVQDMDHENMFWYRQDPGLGLRLIYFSYDVKMKEKGDIPEGYSVSREKKERFSLILESASTNQTSMYLCASSKSPDRAEQFFGPGTRLTVL.

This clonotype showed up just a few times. The CDR3 sequence is CASSQDQRGGQFF. The CDR3 nucleotides read TGTGCCAGCAGCCAAGATCAGCGGGGAGGGCAGTTCTTC. The chain is built from TRBV3-1 and TRBJ2-1; 7 positions match TRBD2. CDR1 and CDR2 (germline): LGHDT, YNNKEL (reference sequence). There are 13 residues in the CDR3. The V segment lost 0 bases and the J segment 12 bases; nucleotides outside the gene matches: 5.

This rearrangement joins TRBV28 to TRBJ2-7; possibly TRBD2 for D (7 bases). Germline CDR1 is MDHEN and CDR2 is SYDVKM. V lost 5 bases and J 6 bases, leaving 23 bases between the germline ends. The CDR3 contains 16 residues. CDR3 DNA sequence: TGTGCCAGCAGTAGGGGGGAAGGCAGGGGACTATTCGAGCAGTACTTC. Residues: CASSRGEGRGLFEQYF.

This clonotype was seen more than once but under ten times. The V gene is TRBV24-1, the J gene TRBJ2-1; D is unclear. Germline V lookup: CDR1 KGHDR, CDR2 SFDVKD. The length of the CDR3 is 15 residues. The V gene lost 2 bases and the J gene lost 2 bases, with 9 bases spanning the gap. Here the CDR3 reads CATSDSSPTYNEQFF. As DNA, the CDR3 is TGTGCCACCAGTGATTCGAGCCCTACCTACAATGAGCAGTTCTTC.

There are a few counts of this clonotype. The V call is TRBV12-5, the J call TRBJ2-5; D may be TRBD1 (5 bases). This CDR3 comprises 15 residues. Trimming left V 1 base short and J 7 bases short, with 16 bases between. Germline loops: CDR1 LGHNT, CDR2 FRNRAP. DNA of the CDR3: TGTGCTAGTGGTTTGGGACGCGACAGTCTCGGGACCCAGTACTTC. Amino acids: CASGLGRDSLGTQYF.

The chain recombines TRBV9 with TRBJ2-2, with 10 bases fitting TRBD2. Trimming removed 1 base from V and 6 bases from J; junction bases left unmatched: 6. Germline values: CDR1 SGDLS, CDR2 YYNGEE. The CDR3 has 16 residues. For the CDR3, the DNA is TGTGCCAGCAGCGTAAAAAGCGGGGGGGCCCCCGGGGAGCTGTTTTTT. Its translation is CASSVKSGGAPGELFF. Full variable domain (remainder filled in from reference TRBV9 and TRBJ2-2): DSGVTQTPKHLITATGQRVTLRCSPRSGDLSVYWYQQSLDQGLQFLIQYYNGEERAKGNILERFSAQQFPDLHSELNLSSLELGDSALYFCASSVKSGGAPGELFFGEGSRLTVL.

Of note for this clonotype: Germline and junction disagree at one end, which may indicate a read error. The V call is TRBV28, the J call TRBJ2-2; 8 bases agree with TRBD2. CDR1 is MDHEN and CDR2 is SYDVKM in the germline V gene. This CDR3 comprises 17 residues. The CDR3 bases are TGTGCCAGCAGTCGCCGGGTAGCGGGATTGTTCACCAGGGAGCTGTTTTTT. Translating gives CASSRRVAGLFTRELFF.